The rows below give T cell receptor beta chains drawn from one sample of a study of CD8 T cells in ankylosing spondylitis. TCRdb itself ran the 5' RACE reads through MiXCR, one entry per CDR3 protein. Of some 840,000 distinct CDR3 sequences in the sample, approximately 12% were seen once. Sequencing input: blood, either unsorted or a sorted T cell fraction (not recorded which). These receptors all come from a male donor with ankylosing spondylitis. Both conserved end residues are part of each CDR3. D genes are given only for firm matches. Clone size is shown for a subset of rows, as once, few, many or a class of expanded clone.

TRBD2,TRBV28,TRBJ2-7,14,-,TGTGCCAGCAGTTGGGCTAGCGGCCCCAACGAGCAGTACTTC,CASSWASGPNEQYF
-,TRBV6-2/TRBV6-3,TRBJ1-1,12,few,TGTGCCAGCAGTTACTCGGCAGGTGAAGCTTTCTTT,CASSYSAGEAFF
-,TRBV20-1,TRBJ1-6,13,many,TGCAGTGCTACCGACCCTTATAATTCACCCCTCCACTTT,CSATDPYNSPLHF
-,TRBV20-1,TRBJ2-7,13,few,TGCAGTGCTAGCGGGAGCCACTCCTACGAGCAGTACTTC,CSASGSHSYEQYF
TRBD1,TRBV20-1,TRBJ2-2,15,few,TGCAGTGCTAGAACCCGGGGGACAGGGACCGGGGAGCTGTTTTTT,CSARTRGTGTGELFF
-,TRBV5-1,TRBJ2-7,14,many,TGCGCCAGCTACCAGGGACCTTCATCCTACGAGCAGTACTTC,CASYQGPSSYEQYF
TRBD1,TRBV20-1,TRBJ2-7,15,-,TGCAGTGCTAGAAATTGGGACAGACTCTCCTACGAGCAGTACTTC,CSARNWDRLSYEQYF
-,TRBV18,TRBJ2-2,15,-,TGTGCCAGCTCCCCCATTGGACACTACACCGGGGAGCTGTTTTTT,CASSPIGHYTGELFF
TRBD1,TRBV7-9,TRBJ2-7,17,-,TGTGCCAGCAGCTCAGGGGGAATGTCCGGATCTTTCTACGAGCAGTACTTC,CASSSGGMSGSFYEQYF
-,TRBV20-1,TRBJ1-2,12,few,TGCAGTGCTCCCCGGACCCTATATGGCTACACCTTC,CSAPRTLYGYTF
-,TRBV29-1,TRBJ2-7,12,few,TGCAGCGTTGAGGGCAGGGGTTACGAGCAGTACTTC,CSVEGRGYEQYF
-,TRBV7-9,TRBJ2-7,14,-,TGTGCCAGCAGCCCCTGGGGGGTCTCCCACGAGCAGTACTTC,CASSPWGVSHEQYF
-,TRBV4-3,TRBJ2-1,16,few,TGCGCCAGCAGCCAAGTGGCCAGGGGCCAAGGGAATGAGCAGTTCTTC,CASSQVARGQGNEQFF
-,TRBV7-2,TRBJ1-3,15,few,TGTGCCAGCAGCTTAGTATCCGGGTCTGGAAACACCATATATTTT,CASSLVSGSGNTIYF
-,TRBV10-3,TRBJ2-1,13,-,TGTGCCGCCAGGGCGGGCGGGGTTGATGAGCAGTTCTTC,CAARAGGVDEQFF
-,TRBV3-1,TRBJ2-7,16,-,TGTGCCAGCAGCCCCCGCAGCGGCCACAGCTCCTACGAGCAGTACTTC,CASSPRSGHSSYEQYF
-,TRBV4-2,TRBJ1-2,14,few,TGTGCCAGCAGCCAGGAGGAGGTCGGGACAAGCTACACCTTC,CASSQEEVGTSYTF
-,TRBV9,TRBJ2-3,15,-,TGTGCCAGCAGCGCAATCGACTCTAGCATCGATACGCAGTATTTT,CASSAIDSSIDTQYF
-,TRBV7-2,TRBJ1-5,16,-,TGTGCCAGCAGCTTAGACGGAGGACTCTCCAATCAGCCCCAGCATTTT,CASSLDGGLSNQPQHF
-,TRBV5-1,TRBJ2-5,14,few,TGCGCCAGCAGCTTGATTCACGGGGGAGAGACCCAGTACTTC,CASSLIHGGETQYF
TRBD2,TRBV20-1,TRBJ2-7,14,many,TGCAGTGCTCCCTTAGCGGGAATCTCCTACGAGCAGTACTTC,CSAPLAGISYEQYF
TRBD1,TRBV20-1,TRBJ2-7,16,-,TGCAGTGCCGCGGGGACAGGGGTCCTCAACTCCTACGAGCAGTACTTC,CSAAGTGVLNSYEQYF
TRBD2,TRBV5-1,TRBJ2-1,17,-,TGCGCCAGCAGCCCGACGCCGGGACTAGCGGGATCGGATGAGCAGTTCTTC,CASSPTPGLAGSDEQFF
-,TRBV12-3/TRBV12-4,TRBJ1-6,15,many,TGTGCCAGCAGCGGACAGAGCTCCTATAATTCACCCCTCCACTTT,CASSGQSSYNSPLHF
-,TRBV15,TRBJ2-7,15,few,TGTGCCACCAGCAGAGATAGGTACAAGCGTTACGAGCAGTACTTC,CATSRDRYKRYEQYF